The rows below give T cell receptor beta chains drawn from one sample of a study of preoperative IRX-2 immunotherapy in early breast cancer. Sequenced by immunoSEQ multiplex PCR; TCRdb stores in-frame clones only, minus some. This repertoire shows roughly 93,000 clones, roughly 88% found once; its top ten account for around 2.1%. The sequencing here drew on tumor tissue, taken after IRX-2 immunotherapy. The receptors here all came from a human donor with breast cancer. CDR3s include the opening cysteine and the closing phenylalanine or tryptophan. A D gene is named only where the DNA matches it firmly. Size tells how often a clone was seen (once, few, many) or the class of an expanded clone, and some rows leave it out.

v_call	d_call	j_call	clone_size	cdr3_nt	cdr3_aa
TRBV5-1	TRBD1	TRBJ2-5	-	TGCGCCAGCAGCAGCTGGACAGGAAAAGAGACCCAGTACTTC	CASSSWTGKETQYF
TRBV7-7	-	TRBJ1-3	-	TGTGCCAGCAGCCCCCCCTTTGGGGATCCCTCTGGAAACACCATATATTTT	CASSPPFGDPSGNTIYF
TRBV19	TRBD1	TRBJ1-5	-	TGTGCCAGTAGCCCCCCGGGACAGGGTTTGCATCAGCCCCAGCATTTT	CASSPPGQGLHQPQHF
TRBV6-8	TRBD1	TRBJ1-5	-	TGTGCCAGCAGTGAGAACAGGGGGGGTCAGCCCCAGCATTTT	CASSENRGGQPQHF
TRBV18	-	TRBJ2-1	-	TGTGCCAGCTCACCCCAGAGCGGCCGTACCTACAATGAGCAGTTCTTC	CASSPQSGRTYNEQFF
TRBV6-8	-	TRBJ1-2	-	TGTGCCAGCAGCCAGACAGGCGCGGGGGGCTACACCTTC	CASSQTGAGGYTF
TRBV19	-	TRBJ2-2	-	TGTGCCAGTAGTCTCACGACAGCGAACACCGGGGAGCTGTTTTTT	CASSLTTANTGELFF
TRBV29-1	-	TRBJ2-5	-	TGCAGCGTTGAGGGCTCCCAAGAGACCCAGTACTTC	CSVEGSQETQYF
TRBV25-1	TRBD1	TRBJ2-7	-	TGTGCCAGCAGTGAATACGGACAGGAGATCTCCTACGAGCAGTACTTC	CASSEYGQEISYEQYF
TRBV5-1	-	TRBJ1-1	-	TGCGCCAGCAGCTTGGCCGGTTGGGGGGGCGCGGATTCCACTGAAGCTTTCTTT	CASSLAGWGGADSTEAFF
TRBV28	-	TRBJ1-4	-	-	CASSSSSWDRRKLFF
TRBV19	TRBD1	TRBJ1-1	-	TGTGCCAGTACCCACCTGAGGACAGGGCAGAACACTGAAGCTTTCTTT	CASTHLRTGQNTEAFF
TRBV11-3	TRBD1	TRBJ1-1	few	TGTGCCAGCAGCTTAGGGGACAGGGTTGCTGAAGCTTTCTTT	CASSLGDRVAEAFF
TRBV18	-	TRBJ1-6	-	TGTGCCAGCTCACCCGAGGGGACTTCCCTGCTCGCCCTCCACTTT	CASSPEGTSLLALHF
TRBV5-4	-	TRBJ1-5	-	TGTGCCAGCAGCCTTGGACCGAATCAGCCCCAGCATTTT	CASSLGPNQPQHF
TRBV29-1	TRBD1	TRBJ2-7	-	TGCAGCGTTGAAGCTGCGACAGGGATACACGAGCAGTACTTC	CSVEAATGIHEQYF
TRBV30	-	TRBJ1-5	-	TGTGCCTGGCAGGAAGGGGACTTTTTCGGTAGCAATCAGCCCCAGCATTTT	CAWQEGDFFGSNQPQHF
TRBV5-1	-	TRBJ1-4	-	TGCGCCAGCAGCCCCGCGTTTCTGACTAATGAAAAACTGTTTTTT	CASSPAFLTNEKLFF
TRBV5-1	TRBD1	TRBJ1-2	few	TGCGCCAGCACAGGACAGGGTGCCGGTTATGGCTACACCTTC	CASTGQGAGYGYTF
TRBV19	TRBD2	TRBJ2-3	-	TGTGCCAGTAGAAGGACTAGCGGGGGTTATACGCAGTATTTT	CASRRTSGGYTQYF
TRBV11-3	-	TRBJ2-3	-	TGTGCCAGCAGCTTGGCCAGCGGAGGGAGCACAGATACGCAGTATTTT	CASSLASGGSTDTQYF
TRBV6-8	-	TRBJ1-1	-	TGTGCCAGCAGTCCGATAATCGCAGAGAACACTGAAGCTTTCTTT	CASSPIIAENTEAFF
TRBV23-1	TRBD1	TRBJ2-6	-	TGCGCCAGCAGCTCAGGGGGCGCGAGTGGGGCCAACGTCCTGACTTTC	CASSSGGASGANVLTF
TRBV5-1	-	TRBJ2-2	-	TGCGCCAGCATAATAATACCTTCCAGGGCTAGCACCGGGGAGCTGTTTTTT	CASIIIPSRASTGELFF
TRBV6-8	TRBD1	TRBJ2-3	-	TGTGCCAGCAGTGTCCGGACAGGGGGCACAGATACGCAGTATTTT	CASSVRTGGTDTQYF
TRBV29-1	-	TRBJ2-1	-	TGCAGCGTTGAAGATCCTAGGTCGAGCTCCTACAATGAGCAGTTCTTC	CSVEDPRSSSYNEQFF
TRBV6-8	-	TRBJ2-1	few	TGTGCCAGCAGTCCTCGGGACGGCCTGTCCTACAATGAGCAGTTCTTC	CASSPRDGLSYNEQFF
TRBV12-5	-	TRBJ2-1	-	TGTGCTAGTGGGGAACAGGGCAATGAGCAGTTCTTC	CASGEQGNEQFF
TRBV15	TRBD1	TRBJ1-6	-	TGTGCCACCAGCAGAGATACTGGCAGGGGGAATTCACCCCTCCACTTT	CATSRDTGRGNSPLHF
TRBV6-4	-	TRBJ1-5	-	TGTGCCAGTCCCGGGCAGGGTAACAATCAGCCCCAGCATTTT	CASPGQGNNQPQHF
TRBV11-3	TRBD2	TRBJ2-2	once	TGTGCCAGCAGCTTGGGTAGCGGGAGCGTCACCGGGGAGCTGTTTTTT	CASSLGSGSVTGELFF
TRBV19	TRBD1	TRBJ2-6	-	TGTGCCAGTAGTATTGGACAGGGTGCTGGGGCCAACGTCCTGACTTTC	CASSIGQGAGANVLTF
TRBV29-1	-	TRBJ1-4	-	TGCAGCGTGACCTTAACTAATGAAAAACTGTTTTTT	CSVTLTNEKLFF
TRBV28	TRBD1	TRBJ1-4	-	TGTGCCAGCAGCCAACAGGGGTTTCGGGAAAAACTGTTTTTT	CASSQQGFREKLFF
TRBV28	-	TRBJ1-5	-	TGTGCCAGCAGCCCAGTTTGGGTCTGGGTCAATCAGCCCCAGCATTTT	CASSPVWVWVNQPQHF
TRBV19	TRBD1	TRBJ2-7	-	TGTGCCAGTAGTATCTCGGGGACAGGGGGTGCCTACGAGCAGTACTTC	CASSISGTGGAYEQYF
TRBV28	TRBD2	TRBJ2-1	-	TGTGCCAGCATCAGCGGGGGGACCTACAATGAGCAGTTCTTC	CASISGGTYNEQFF
TRBV7-6	-	TRBJ1-2	few	TGTGCCAGCAGCTTGGTTCCGGGGGGTGGAATTGGCTACACCTTC	CASSLVPGGGIGYTF
TRBV18	-	TRBJ2-2	few	TGTGCCAGCTCACCACCGGCGACCGGGGAGCTGTTTTTT	CASSPPATGELFF
TRBV28	TRBD1	TRBJ2-2	-	TGTGCCAGCAGTTTAGGGAAGTGGACAGGGGTGACCGGGGAGCTGTTTTTT	CASSLGKWTGVTGELFF
TRBV9	TRBD1	TRBJ2-5	-	TGTGCCAGCAGTTTTCAGGGGGCGAGGGAGACCCAGTACTTC	CASSFQGARETQYF
TRBV23-1	-	TRBJ2-2	-	TGCGCCAGCAGTCAATTTCATTGGCTATGGGGGTTGGGGGACACCGGGGAGCTGTTTTTT	CASSQFHWLWGLGDTGELFF
TRBV5-1	-	TRBJ2-5	-	TGCGCCAGCAGCTTGGCGCCCGCCCAAGAGACCCAGTACTTC	CASSLAPAQETQYF
TRBV10-2	TRBD1	TRBJ1-5	few	TGCGCCAGCAGTGAGTTCGGACAGGGAGGTCAGCCCCAGCATTTT	CASSEFGQGGQPQHF
TRBV6-8	-	TRBJ1-5	-	TGTGCCAGCATCAGAGAGAAGGGGAATCAGCCCCAGCATTTT	CASIREKGNQPQHF
TRBV5-1	-	TRBJ1-5	once	TGCGCCAGCAGCGTAGACGGATCTAGCAATCAGCCCCAGCATTTT	CASSVDGSSNQPQHF
TRBV28	TRBD1	TRBJ1-2	-	TGTGCCAGCAGTAAGGTCACAGGGGGCGTAAACGTGGATCGGGGCTACACCTTC	CASSKVTGGVNVDRGYTF
TRBV7-6	-	TRBJ2-7	-	TGTGCCAGCAGCTTAGCGCTGGGGGTAGGTAGGGATGGTGTCTACGAGCAGTACTTC	CASSLALGVGRDGVYEQYF
TRBV5-1	TRBD1	TRBJ2-7	-	TGCGCCAGCAGCATCGATTACAGGGGCTACGAGCAGTACTTC	CASSIDYRGYEQYF
TRBV5-1	-	TRBJ1-4	-	TGCGCCAGCAGCTTGACACCAACTAATGAAAAACTGTTTTTT	CASSLTPTNEKLFF
TRBV28	-	TRBJ1-1	-	TGTGCCAGCAGTTTGTTATACACTGAAGCTTTCTTT	CASSLLYTEAFF
TRBV19	-	TRBJ1-1	-	TGTGCCAGTACCGCAACAGGAAAAAGGGGTCGTTTCGGTGAAGCTTTCTTT	CASTATGKRGRFGEAFF
TRBV30	-	TRBJ1-3	-	TGTGCCTGGAGTGTGACTGGTGGAAACACCATATATTTT	CAWSVTGGNTIYF